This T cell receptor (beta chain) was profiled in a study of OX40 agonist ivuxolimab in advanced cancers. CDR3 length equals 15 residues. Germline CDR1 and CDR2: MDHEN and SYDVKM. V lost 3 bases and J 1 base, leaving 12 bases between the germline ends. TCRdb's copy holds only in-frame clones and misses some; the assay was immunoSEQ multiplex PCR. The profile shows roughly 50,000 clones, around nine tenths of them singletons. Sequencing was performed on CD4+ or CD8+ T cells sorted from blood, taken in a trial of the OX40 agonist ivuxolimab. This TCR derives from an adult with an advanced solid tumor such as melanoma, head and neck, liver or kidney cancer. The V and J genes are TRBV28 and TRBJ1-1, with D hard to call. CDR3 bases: TGTGCCAGCAGTTTGTTCGGCAGACCGAACACTGAAGCTTTCTTT. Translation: CASSLFGRPNTEAFF.